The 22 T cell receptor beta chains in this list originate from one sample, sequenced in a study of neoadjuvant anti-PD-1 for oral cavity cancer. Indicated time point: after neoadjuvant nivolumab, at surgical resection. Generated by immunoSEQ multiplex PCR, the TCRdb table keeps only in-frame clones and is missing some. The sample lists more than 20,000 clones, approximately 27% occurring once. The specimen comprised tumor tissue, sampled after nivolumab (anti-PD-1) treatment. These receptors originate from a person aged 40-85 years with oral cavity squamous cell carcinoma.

CDR3 region: CATSSRRQLGHYQPQHF. Written as DNA, the CDR3 is TGTGCCACCAGCTCCCGAAGACAGCTTGGACATTATCAGCCCCAGCATTTT. The rearrangement uses TRBV15 and TRBJ1-5; TRBD1 is a possible D gene (5 bases). Trimming took 5 bases from V and 5 from J, leaving 22 bases between them. The CDR3 is made up of 17 amino acids. Germline lookup yields CDR1 LNHNV and CDR2 YYDKDF (reference sequence).

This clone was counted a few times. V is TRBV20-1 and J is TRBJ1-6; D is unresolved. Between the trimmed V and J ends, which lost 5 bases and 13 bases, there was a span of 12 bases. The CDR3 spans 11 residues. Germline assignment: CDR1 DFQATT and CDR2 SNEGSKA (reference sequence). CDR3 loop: CSALRRGPLHF. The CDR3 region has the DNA TGCAGTGCTTTGAGGAGAGGCCCCCTCCACTTT.

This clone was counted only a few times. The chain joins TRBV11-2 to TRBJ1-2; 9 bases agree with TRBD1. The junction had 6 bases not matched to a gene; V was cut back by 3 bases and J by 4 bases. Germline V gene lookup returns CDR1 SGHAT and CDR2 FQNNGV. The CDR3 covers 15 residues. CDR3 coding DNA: TGTGCCAGCAGCTTGGGACAGGGTGGTCCCTATGGCTACACCTTC. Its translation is CASSLGQGGPYGYTF. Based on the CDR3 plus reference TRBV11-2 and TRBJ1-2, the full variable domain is EAGVAQSPRYKIIEKRQSVAFWCNPISGHATLYWYQQILGQGPKLLIQFQNNGVVDDSQLPKDRFSAERLKGVDSTLKIQPAKLEDSAVYLCASSLGQGGPYGYTFGSGTRLTVV.

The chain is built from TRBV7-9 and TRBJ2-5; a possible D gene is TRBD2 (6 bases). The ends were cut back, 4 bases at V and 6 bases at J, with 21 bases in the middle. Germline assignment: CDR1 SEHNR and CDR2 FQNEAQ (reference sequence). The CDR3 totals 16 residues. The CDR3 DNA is TGTGCCAGCAGCTCACTACGACTAGGGAGTCCGAAGACCCAGTACTTC. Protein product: CASSSLRLGSPKTQYF.

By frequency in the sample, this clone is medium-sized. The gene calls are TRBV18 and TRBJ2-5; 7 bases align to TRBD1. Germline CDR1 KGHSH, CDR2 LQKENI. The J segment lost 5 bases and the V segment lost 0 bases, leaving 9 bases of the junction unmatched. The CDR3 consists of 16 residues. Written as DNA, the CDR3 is TGTGCCAGCTCACCACCGGGGACAGTCCGCGGGGAGACCCAGTACTTC. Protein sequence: CASSPPGTVRGETQYF.

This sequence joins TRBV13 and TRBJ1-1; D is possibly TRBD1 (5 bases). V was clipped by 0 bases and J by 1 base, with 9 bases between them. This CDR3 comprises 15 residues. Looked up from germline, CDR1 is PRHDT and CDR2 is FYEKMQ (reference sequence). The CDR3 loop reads CASSLGRGGNTEAFF. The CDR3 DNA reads TGTGCCAGCAGCTTAGGTCGCGGGGGGAACACTGAAGCTTTCTTT. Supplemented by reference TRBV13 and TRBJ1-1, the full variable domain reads AAGVIQSPRHLIKEKRETATLKCYPIPRHDTVYWYQQGPGQDPQFLISFYEKMQSDKGSIPDRFSAQQFSDYHSELNMSSLELGDSALYFCASSLGRGGNTEAFFGQGTRLTVV.

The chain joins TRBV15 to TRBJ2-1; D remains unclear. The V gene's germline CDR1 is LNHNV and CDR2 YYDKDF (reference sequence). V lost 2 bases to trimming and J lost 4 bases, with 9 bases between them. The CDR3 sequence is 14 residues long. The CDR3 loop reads CATSRIGVYNEQFF. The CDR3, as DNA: TGTGCCACCAGCAGAATTGGGGTGTACAATGAGCAGTTCTTC.

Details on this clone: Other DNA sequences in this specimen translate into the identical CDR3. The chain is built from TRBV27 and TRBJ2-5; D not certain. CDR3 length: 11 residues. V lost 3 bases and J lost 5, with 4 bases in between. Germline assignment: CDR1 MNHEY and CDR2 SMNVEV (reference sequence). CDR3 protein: CASSLGETQYF. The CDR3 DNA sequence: TGTGCCAGCAGTTTGGGGGAGACCCAGTACTTC.

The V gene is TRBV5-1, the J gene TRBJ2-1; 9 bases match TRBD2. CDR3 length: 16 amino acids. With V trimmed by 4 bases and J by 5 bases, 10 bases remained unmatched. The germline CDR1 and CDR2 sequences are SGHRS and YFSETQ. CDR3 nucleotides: TGCGCCAGCAGCCCCCTATTGCGGGAGGGAAACAATGAGCAGTTCTTC. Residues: CASSPLLREGNNEQFF.

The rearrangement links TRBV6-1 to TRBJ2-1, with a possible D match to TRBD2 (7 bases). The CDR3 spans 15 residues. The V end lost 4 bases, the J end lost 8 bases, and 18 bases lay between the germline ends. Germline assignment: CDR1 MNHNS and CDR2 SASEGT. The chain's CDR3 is CASSGLGGGSDEQFF. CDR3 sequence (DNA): TGTGCCAGCAGTGGACTTGGCGGGGGCAGCGATGAGCAGTTCTTC.

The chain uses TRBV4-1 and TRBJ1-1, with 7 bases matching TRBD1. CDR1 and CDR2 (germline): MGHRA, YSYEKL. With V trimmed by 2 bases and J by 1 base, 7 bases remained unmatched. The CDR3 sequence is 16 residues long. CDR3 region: CASSQLFDRANTEAFF. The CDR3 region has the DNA TGCGCCAGCAGCCAACTCTTCGACAGGGCGAACACTGAAGCTTTCTTT.

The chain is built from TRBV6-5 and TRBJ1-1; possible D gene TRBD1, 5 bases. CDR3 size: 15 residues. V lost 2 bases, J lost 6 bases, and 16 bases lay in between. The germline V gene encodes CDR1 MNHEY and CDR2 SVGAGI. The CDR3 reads CASSYHAGPSAEAFF. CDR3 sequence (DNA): TGTGCCAGCAGTTACCATGCAGGGCCGTCGGCTGAAGCTTTCTTT.

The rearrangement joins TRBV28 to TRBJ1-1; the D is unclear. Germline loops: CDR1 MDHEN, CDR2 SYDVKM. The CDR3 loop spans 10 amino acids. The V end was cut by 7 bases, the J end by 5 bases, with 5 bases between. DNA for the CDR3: TGTGCCAGCAAGAGGACTGAAGCTTTCTTT. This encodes CASKRTEAFF. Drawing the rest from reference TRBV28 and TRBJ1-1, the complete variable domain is DVKVTQSSRYLVKRTGEKVFLECVQDMDHENMFWYRQDPGLGLRLIYFSYDVKMKEKGDIPEGYSVSREKKERFSLILESASTNQTSMYLCASKRTEAFFGQGTRLTVV.

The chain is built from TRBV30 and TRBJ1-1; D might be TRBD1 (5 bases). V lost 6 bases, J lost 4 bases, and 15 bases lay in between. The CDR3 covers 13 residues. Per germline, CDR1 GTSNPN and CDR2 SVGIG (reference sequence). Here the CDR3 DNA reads TGTGCCTGCCCCCCGAGGGGACGCACTGAAGCTTTCTTT. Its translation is CACPPRGRTEAFF.

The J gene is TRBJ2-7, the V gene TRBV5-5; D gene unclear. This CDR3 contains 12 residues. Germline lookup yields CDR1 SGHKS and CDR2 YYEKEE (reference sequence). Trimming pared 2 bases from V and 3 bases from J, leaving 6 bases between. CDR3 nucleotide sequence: TGTGCCAGCAGCTTAGATCTCTACGAGCAGTACTTC. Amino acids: CASSLDLYEQYF.

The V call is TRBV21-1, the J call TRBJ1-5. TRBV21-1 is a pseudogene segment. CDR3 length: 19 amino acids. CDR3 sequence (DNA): TGTGCCAGCAGTGGGGCGATCCCGGGGTGGGGGAAGTACAATCAGCCCCAGCATTTT. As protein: CASSGAIPGWGKYNQPQHF.

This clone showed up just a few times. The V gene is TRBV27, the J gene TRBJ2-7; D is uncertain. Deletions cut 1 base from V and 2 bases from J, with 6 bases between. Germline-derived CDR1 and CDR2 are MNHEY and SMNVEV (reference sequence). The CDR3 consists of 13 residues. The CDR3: CASSLFGAYEQYF. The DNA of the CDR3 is TGTGCCAGCAGTTTATTTGGGGCCTACGAGCAGTACTTC.

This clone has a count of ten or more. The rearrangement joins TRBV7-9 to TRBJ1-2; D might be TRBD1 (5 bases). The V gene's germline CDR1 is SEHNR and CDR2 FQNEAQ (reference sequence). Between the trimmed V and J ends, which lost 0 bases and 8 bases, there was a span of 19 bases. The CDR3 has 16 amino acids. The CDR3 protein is CASSLAYSDRTGGYTF. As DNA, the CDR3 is TGTGCCAGCAGCTTAGCCTACAGCGACAGAACGGGAGGCTACACCTTC.

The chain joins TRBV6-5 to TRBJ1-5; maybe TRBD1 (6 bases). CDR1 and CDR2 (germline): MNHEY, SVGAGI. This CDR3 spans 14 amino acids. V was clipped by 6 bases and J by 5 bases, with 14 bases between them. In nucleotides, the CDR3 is TGTGCCAGCAGCAGGGGCGTCGCGGATCAGCCCCAGCATTTT. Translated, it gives CASSRGVADQPQHF.

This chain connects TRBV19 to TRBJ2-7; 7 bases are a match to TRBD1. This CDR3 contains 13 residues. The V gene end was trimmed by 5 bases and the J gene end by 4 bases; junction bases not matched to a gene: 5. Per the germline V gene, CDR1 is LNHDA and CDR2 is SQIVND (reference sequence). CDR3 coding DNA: TGTGCCAGTAGTGACCACAGGGGATACGAGCAGTACTTC. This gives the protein CASSDHRGYEQYF.

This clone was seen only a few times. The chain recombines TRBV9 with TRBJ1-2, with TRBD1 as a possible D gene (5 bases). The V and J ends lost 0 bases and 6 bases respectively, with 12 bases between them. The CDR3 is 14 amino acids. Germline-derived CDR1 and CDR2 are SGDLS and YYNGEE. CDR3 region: CASSVAQDLNGYTF. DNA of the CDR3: TGTGCCAGCAGCGTAGCACAGGATTTGAATGGCTACACCTTC.

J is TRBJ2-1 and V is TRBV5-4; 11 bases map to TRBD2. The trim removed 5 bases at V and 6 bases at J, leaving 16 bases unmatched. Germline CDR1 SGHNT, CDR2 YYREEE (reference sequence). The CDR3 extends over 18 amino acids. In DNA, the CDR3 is TGTGCCAGCAGTTTGTCGGCTAGCGGGAGGCTCGGGGGCAATGAGCAGTTCTTC. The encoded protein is CASSLSASGRLGGNEQFF. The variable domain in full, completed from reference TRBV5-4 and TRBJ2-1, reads ETGVTQSPTHLIKTRGQQVTLRCSSQSGHNTVSWYQQALGQGPQFIFQYYREEENGRGNFPPRFSGLQFPNYSSELNVNALELDDSALYLCASSLSASGRLGGNEQFFGPGTRLTVL.